This T cell receptor beta chain stems from a study of beta chain features in type 1 diabetes. Germline CDR1 is SGHNT and CDR2 is YENEEA. V was pared by 1 base and J by 2 bases, with 12 bases between. This CDR3 contains 15 residues. Study-level points and caveats: Among type 1 diabetes patients, VDJ junctions had fewer insertions and more deletions. Patients with Type 1 diabetes showed moderately but significantly shorter TCRB CDR3s in all four CD4+ subsets.

As every portion of the isolated RNA was reverse transcribed, the sequencing read expressed TCRB transcripts. TCRdb's table, derived via immunoSEQ multiplex PCR, lists solely in-frame clones and lacks some. The data contain some 350,000 clones, 13% of them seen just once; the ten biggest clones take up about 0.016%. In its sample, this clone was seen a few times. The antigen is not known. The specimen was naive CD4+ T cells from blood. This chain joins TRBV11-3 and TRBJ2-7; a weak D match, TRBD2 (5 bases). The origin of this receptor is a woman under 30 with type 1 diabetes. CDR3: CASSLGGSGTYEQYV. The CDR3 DNA reads TGTGCCAGCAGCTTAGGAGGGTCCGGAACCTACGAGCAGTACGTC.